This note documents a single TCR beta chain sequence. Methods used by the authors: Reference gene primer amplification yielded estimated nucleated cell counts. Measured with immunoSEQ multiplex PCR; TCRdb has only the in-frame clones, and not every one. D and trimming come from the DNA, and the V and J calls and clone size come from that table. In the table there are approximately 100,000 clones, just under 85% of which are singletons. Trimming cost V 0 bases and J 0 bases, with 15 bases left between them. This CDR3 has 19 amino acids. Germline CDR1 is LNHNV and CDR2 is YYDKDF (reference sequence). The sample originates from a study of blood T cell repertoires in COVID-19. Across the study: Both acute and convalescent COVID-19 samples were obtained from the United States, Italy and Spain. The cDNA or gDNA used as material had been derived from T cells, B-cell-depleted T cells, or PBMCs.

The rearrangement links TRBV15 to TRBJ2-6, with TRBD2 as a possible D gene (5 bases). This receptor was identified in a woman older than 75 with active or convalescent COVID-19. Sequences were obtained from peripheral blood. In DNA form, the CDR3 reads TGTGCCACCAGCAGAGATCGGGGAGTACAGATCTCTGGGGCCAACGTCCTGACTTTC. Translated, it gives CATSRDRGVQISGANVLTF.